The 10 T cell receptor beta chains listed next were all sequenced from one sample in a study of T cell responses to AZD1222 COVID-19 vaccine. The table came from immunoSEQ multiplex PCR; TCRdb's copy has only in-frame clones and leaves some out. The repertoire holds 75,000 to 90,000 clones, with approximately 85% as singletons. Sequenced material: peripheral blood, taken on day 0 of AZD1222 vaccination. All receptors come from an adult in good health.

This clone was detected only a few times. The V call is TRBV27, the J call TRBJ2-7; D is unclear. The CDR3 has 14 residues. From germline, CDR1 is MNHEY and CDR2 SMNVEV (reference sequence). Trimming shortened V by 10 bases and J by 0 bases, and 16 bases separated the two germline ends. The CDR3 region is CANPSTASSYEQYF. The DNA of the CDR3 is TGTGCCAATCCCTCGACCGCGAGCTCCTACGAGCAGTACTTC.

This clone appeared once. The genes are TRBV5-4 and TRBJ1-1; 8 nucleotides line up with TRBD1. The J segment lost 1 base and the V segment lost 4 bases, leaving 3 bases of the junction unmatched. CDR3 length: 14 amino acids. The germline CDR1 and CDR2 sequences are SGHNT and YYREEE (reference sequence). The CDR3 DNA is TGTGCCAGCAGCCCCGGACAGGGGAACACTGAAGCTTTCTTT. Its protein product is CASSPGQGNTEAFF.

This clone was detected once. This chain uses TRBV4-3 with TRBJ1-3; no clear D gene. The germline V gene encodes CDR1 LGHNA and CDR2 YSLEER. The V gene lost 1 base and the J gene lost 0 bases, with 22 bases spanning the gap. CDR3 length equals 20 residues. The CDR3 is CASSQGVWGATITSGNTIYF. CDR3 nucleotides: TGCGCCAGCAGCCAAGGCGTTTGGGGAGCCACGATCACCTCTGGAAACACCATATATTTT.

The V call is TRBV7-9, the J call TRBJ2-2; TRBD2 matches at 7 bases. V trimming: 2 bases; J trimming: 4 bases; junction bases outside the gene matches: 13. The CDR3 has 18 residues. Per the germline V gene, CDR1 is SEHNR and CDR2 is FQNEAQ (reference sequence). CDR3 bases: TGTGCCAGCAGCTTACCAAGACTTGGGAGGGGCCCCACCGGGGAGCTGTTTTTT. Translated, it gives CASSLPRLGRGPTGELFF.

The rearrangement uses TRBV5-6 and TRBJ1-6, with TRBD1 matching over 8 bases. With V trimmed by 0 bases and J by 18 bases, 11 bases remained unmatched. Germline CDR1 is SGHDT and CDR2 is YYEEEE. The CDR3 consists of 14 residues. The CDR3 is CASSLGQGKGGGHF. The CDR3 region has the DNA TGTGCCAGCAGCTTGGGACAGGGGAAAGGCGGCGGCCACTTT. Supplemented by reference TRBV5-6 and TRBJ1-6, the full variable domain reads DAGVTQSPTHLIKTRGQQVTLRCSPKSGHDTVSWYQQALGQGPQFIFQYYEEEERQRGNFPDRFSGHQFPNYSSELNVNALLLGDSALYLCASSLGQGKGGGHFGNGTRLTVT.

The CDR3 coding sequence is TGCGCCAGCAGCTTGGGTGGGGGCGCGGAAGAAAAACTGTTTTTT. This gives the protein CASSLGGGAEEKLFF. The chain couples TRBV5-1 to TRBJ1-4; D possibly corresponds to TRBD1 (6 bases). From germline, CDR1 is SGHRS and CDR2 YFSETQ. The V gene lost 0 bases and the J gene lost 8 bases, with 14 bases spanning the gap. The CDR3 contains 15 residues. Combining the CDR3 with reference TRBV5-1 and TRBJ1-4 gives the whole variable domain KAGVTQTPRYLIKTRGQQVTLSCSPISGHRSVSWYQQTPGQGLQFLFEYFSETQRNKGNFPGRFSGRQFSNSRSEMNVSTLELGDSALYLCASSLGGGAEEKLFFGSGTQLSVL.

This CDR3 is CASSLNGNQPQHF. The CDR3 region has the DNA TGCGCCAGCAGCCTGAACGGAAATCAGCCCCAGCATTTT. The V call is TRBV5-1, the J call TRBJ1-5, with no clear D. Per the germline V gene, CDR1 is SGHRS and CDR2 is YFSETQ. The CDR3 consists of 13 residues. The V gene lost 4 bases and the J gene lost 4 bases, with 9 bases spanning the gap.

The chain joins TRBV27 to TRBJ2-1, with TRBD1 identical over 10 bases. Germline V lookup: CDR1 MNHEY, CDR2 SMNVEV (reference sequence). The V and J ends lost 6 bases and 4 bases, in that order; junction bases with no gene match: 18. The CDR3 consists of 19 residues. As DNA, the CDR3 is TGTGCCAGCAGCCTCCAACGAGCCCCGGGACAGGGGCTTTACAATGAGCAGTTCTTC. Translating it yields CASSLQRAPGQGLYNEQFF.

The V and J genes are TRBV3-1 (or the pseudogene TRBV3-2) and TRBJ1-2; 11 bases line up with TRBD1. The CDR3 is 18 amino acids. J gave up 4 bases and V 0 bases, and 10 bases lay outside the gene matches. The germline V gene has CDR1 LGHDT and CDR2 YNNKEL (reference sequence). The CDR3 sequence: CASSQDRGQGVSFYGYTF. The CDR3 region has the DNA TGTGCCAGCAGCCAAGACAGGGGACAGGGGGTTAGTTTCTATGGCTACACCTTC.

J is TRBJ2-1 and V is TRBV7-2; 10 nucleotides line up with TRBD2. The V gene end was trimmed by 2 bases and the J gene end by 1 base; junction bases not matched to a gene: 11. The CDR3 contains 19 residues. Germline CDR1 SGHTA, CDR2 FQGNSA. CDR3 loop: CASSLPQGLAGGSYNEQFF. The CDR3 DNA reads TGTGCCAGCAGCTTACCACAGGGATTAGCGGGGGGTTCCTACAATGAGCAGTTCTTC.